The rows below give T cell receptor beta chains drawn from one sample of a study of shared clonotypes between healthy human individuals. Some clones are missing from TCRdb's copy, which holds only in-frame ones; the method was immunoSEQ multiplex PCR. The table records millions of clones, 85% to 95% of them present only once. The sample was naive CD4+ T cells sorted from blood. The receptors derive from a man aged 18 to 29 in good health. Both conserved end residues are part of each CDR3. A D gene is named only where the DNA matches it firmly. Expanded clones are given a class, and other clones once, few, many or no size at all.

abundance | v_gene | d_gene | CDR3aa
- | TRBV6-1 | TRBD2 | CASSSGTKRGNEQFF
- | TRBV30 | - | CAWTPLGSGAFF
- | TRBV5-1 | - | CASSLSAGGANTGELFF
- | TRBV10-3 | TRBD1 | CAISQGEGTDTQYF
- | TRBV7-2 | TRBD2 | CASSPGGSGGYQETQYF
- | TRBV7-9 | TRBD2 | CASSLESGTSGSYNEQFF
- | TRBV7-9 | TRBD1 | CASSVTGVEQYF
- | TRBV7-2 | TRBD1 | CASSSRQGEQYF
- | TRBV2 | TRBD2 | CASSRTSGGILDTQYF
- | TRBV5-1 | - | CASSLDGAGTDTQYF
- | TRBV28 | - | CASSLSPSYEQYF
- | TRBV5-4 | - | CASSRGAEETQYF
- | TRBV2 | - | CASSEGGAANEKLFF
- | TRBV27 | - | CASSLSPGVGANVLTF
- | TRBV5-4 | TRBD1 | CASSSPQGDYGYTF
- | TRBV7-2 | TRBD2 | CASSFGTSGSGETQYF
- | TRBV10-2 | TRBD2 | CASRIALAGGEETQYF
- | TRBV30 | - | CAWSYSNEKLFF
- | TRBV2 | TRBD1 | CASSDEGARTHNNEQFF
- | TRBV6-5 | - | CASRDYEQYF
few | TRBV28 | - | CASNTLGLGGYTF
once | TRBV28 | TRBD1 | CASSPTGTRETQYF
once | TRBV5-4 | TRBD2 | CASSPRGVETQYF
- | TRBV11-2 | - | CASSLRENTYEQYF
- | TRBV5-6 | - | CASSPQGGGTGELFF
- | TRBV5-1 | TRBD1 | CASSRDSKNTEAFF
- | TRBV5-4 | TRBD1 | CASSHRDSTDTQYF
- | TRBV5-4 | TRBD1 | CASSSGQGSYEQYF
- | TRBV19 | - | CASSIAPRADHQPQHF
- | TRBV5-1 | TRBD1 | CASSRTGSYEQYF
- | TRBV19 | TRBD2 | CASTAGLAGGSSYNEQFF
- | TRBV6-1 | TRBD1 | CASSAPRDRGPQETQYF
- | TRBV7-9 | - | CASSLAGAGRQETQYF
- | TRBV20-1 | TRBD1 | CSARGDREPFF
- | TRBV7-6 | TRBD2 | CASSFASGSNQDTQYF
once | TRBV5-4 | - | CASSVDRLANYGYTF
- | TRBV13 | - | CASSSGRALRGAFF
- | TRBV18 | - | CASSLKEAGPNTEAFF
- | TRBV6-6 | - | CASIREVRDPAESLHF
once | TRBV6-5 | TRBD2 | CASRAPGLAGVEQYF
- | TRBV30 | - | CAWRGHIVGSPLHF
- | TRBV6-5 | TRBD1 | CASSYGTGDYGYTF
once | TRBV2 | - | CASSEAGAGKSEKLFF
- | TRBV30 | - | CAWSVPGGSGNTIYF
- | TRBV5-4 | TRBD1 | CASSNEAGGRGYTF